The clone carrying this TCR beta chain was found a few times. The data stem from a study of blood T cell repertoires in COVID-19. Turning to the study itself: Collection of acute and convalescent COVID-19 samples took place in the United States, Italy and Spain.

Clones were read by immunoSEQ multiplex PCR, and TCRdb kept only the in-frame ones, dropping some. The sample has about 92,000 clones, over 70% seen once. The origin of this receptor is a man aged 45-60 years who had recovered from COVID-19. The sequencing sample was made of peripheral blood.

The DNA for the CDR3 is TGTGCCAGCAGCTTATGGGCCACCTCAGGTGAGCAGTTCTTC. It translates to CASSLWATSGEQFF. V and J are TRBV7-3 and TRBJ2-1; D remains unclear. The V and J ends lost 2 bases and 9 bases respectively, with 14 bases between them. This CDR3 comprises 14 residues. Germline CDR1 is SGHTA and CDR2 is FQGTGA.